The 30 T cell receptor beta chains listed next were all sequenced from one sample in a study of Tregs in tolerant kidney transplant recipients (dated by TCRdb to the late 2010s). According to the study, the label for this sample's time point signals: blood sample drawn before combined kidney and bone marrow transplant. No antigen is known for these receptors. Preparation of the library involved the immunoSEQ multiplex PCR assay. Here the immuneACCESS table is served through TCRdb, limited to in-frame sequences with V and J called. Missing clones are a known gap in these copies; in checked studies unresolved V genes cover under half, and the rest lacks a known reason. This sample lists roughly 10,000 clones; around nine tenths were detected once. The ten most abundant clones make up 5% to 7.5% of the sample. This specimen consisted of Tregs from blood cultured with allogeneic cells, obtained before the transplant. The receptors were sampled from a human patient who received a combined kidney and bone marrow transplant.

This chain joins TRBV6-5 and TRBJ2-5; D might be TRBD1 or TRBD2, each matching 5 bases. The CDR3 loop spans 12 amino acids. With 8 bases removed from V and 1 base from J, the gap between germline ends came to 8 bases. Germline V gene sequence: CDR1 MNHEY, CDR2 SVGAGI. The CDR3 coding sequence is TGTGCCAGCGGGGGAGTCCAAGAGACCCAGTACTTC. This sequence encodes CASGGVQETQYF.

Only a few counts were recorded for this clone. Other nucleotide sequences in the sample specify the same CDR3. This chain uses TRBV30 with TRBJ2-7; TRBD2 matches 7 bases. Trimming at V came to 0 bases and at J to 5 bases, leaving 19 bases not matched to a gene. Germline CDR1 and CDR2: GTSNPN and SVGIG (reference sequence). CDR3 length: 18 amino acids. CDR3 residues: CAWSVRTGGGRGGNEQYF. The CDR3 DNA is TGTGCCTGGAGTGTTAGGACCGGTGGGGGGAGGGGCGGCAACGAGCAGTACTTC.

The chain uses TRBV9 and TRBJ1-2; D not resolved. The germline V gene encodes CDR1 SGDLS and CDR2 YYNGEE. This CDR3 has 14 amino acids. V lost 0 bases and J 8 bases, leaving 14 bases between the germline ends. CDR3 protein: CASSVASSVGGYTF. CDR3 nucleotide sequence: TGTGCCAGCAGCGTAGCAAGCTCCGTGGGCGGCTACACCTTC.

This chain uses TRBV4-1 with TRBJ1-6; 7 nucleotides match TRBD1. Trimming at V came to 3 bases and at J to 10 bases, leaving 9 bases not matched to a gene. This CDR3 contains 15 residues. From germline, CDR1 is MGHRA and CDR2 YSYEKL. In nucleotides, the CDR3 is TGCGCCAGCAGCCACCTAGACAGGGTAGAGTCACCCCTCCACTTT. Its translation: CASSHLDRVESPLHF.

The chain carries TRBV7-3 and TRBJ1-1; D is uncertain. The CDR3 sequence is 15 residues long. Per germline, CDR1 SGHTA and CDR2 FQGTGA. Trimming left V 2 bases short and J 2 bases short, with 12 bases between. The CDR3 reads CASSLLGRHNTEAFF. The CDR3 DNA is TGTGCCAGCAGCTTACTTGGGCGCCATAACACTGAAGCTTTCTTT.

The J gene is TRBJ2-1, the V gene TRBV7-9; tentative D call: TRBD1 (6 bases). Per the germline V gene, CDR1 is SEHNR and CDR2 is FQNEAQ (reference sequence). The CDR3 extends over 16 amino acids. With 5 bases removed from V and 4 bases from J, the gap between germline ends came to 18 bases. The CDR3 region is CASSKTGTLLYNEQFF. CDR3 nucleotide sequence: TGTGCCAGCAGCAAAACCGGGACACTTCTTTACAATGAGCAGTTCTTC.

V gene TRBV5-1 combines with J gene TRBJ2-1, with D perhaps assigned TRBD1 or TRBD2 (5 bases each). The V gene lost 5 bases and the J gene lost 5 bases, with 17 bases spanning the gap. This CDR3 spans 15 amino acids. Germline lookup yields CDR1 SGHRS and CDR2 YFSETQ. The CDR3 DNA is TGCGCCAGCAGTGCCCGGGACCCAGGCGACAATGAGCAGTTCTTC. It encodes CASSARDPGDNEQFF.

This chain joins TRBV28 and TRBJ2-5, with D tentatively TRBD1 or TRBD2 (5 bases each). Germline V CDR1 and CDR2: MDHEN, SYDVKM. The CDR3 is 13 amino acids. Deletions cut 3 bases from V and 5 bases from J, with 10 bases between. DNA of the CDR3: TGTGCCAGCAGTTTTTCGGGGCAGGAGACCCAGTACTTC. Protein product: CASSFSGQETQYF.

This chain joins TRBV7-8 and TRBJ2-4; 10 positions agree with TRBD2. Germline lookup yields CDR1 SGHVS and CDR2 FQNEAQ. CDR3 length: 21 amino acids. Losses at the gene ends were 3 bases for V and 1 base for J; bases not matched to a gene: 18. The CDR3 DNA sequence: TGTGCCAGCAGCTTCAATTCCTTAGCGGGAGGAGTGTTAGGGGCCAAAAACATTCAGTACTTC. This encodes CASSFNSLAGGVLGAKNIQYF.

The CDR3 spells CASSEGRSSYEQYF. The DNA for the CDR3 is TGTGCCAGCAGTGAAGGACGGAGCTCCTACGAGCAGTACTTC. The rearrangement links TRBV2 to TRBJ2-7; D unclear. V was clipped by 1 base and J by 0 bases, with 7 bases between them. CDR3 size: 14 residues. In germline, CDR1 is SNHLY, CDR2 FYNNEI.

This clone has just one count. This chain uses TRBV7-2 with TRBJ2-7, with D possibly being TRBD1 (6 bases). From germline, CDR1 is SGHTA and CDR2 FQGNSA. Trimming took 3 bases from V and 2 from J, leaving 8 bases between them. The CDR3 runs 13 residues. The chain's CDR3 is CASSFYRAYEQYF. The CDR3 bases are TGTGCCAGCAGCTTCTACAGGGCCTACGAGCAGTACTTC.

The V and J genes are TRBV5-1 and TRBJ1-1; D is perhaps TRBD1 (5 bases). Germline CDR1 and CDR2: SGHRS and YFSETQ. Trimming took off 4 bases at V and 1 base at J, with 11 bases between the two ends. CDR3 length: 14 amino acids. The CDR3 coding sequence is TGCGCCAGCAGCGAAACAGGACAGAACACTGAAGCTTTCTTT. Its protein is CASSETGQNTEAFF.

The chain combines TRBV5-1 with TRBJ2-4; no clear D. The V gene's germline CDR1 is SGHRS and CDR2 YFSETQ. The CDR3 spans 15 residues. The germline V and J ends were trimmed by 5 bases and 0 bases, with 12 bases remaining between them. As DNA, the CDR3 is TGCGCCAGCAGTTACAGTTCTCTAGCCAAAAACATTCAGTACTTC. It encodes CASSYSSLAKNIQYF.

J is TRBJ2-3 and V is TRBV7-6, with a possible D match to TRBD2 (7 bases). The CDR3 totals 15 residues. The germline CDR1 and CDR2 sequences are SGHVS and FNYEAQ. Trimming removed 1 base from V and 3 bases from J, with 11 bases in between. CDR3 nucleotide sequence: TGTGCCAGCAGCTTAGTGGCGGGGGCTACAGATACGCAGTATTTT. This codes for CASSLVAGATDTQYF.

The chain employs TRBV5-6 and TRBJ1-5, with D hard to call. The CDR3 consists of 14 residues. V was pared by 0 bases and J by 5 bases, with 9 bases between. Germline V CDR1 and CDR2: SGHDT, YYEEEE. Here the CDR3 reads CASSLGAVYQPQHF. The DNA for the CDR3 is TGTGCCAGCAGCTTGGGGGCCGTCTATCAGCCCCAGCATTTT.

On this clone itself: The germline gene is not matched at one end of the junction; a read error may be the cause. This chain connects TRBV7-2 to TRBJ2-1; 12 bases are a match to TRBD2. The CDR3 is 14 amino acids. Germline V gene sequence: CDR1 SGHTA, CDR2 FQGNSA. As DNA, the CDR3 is TGTGCCAGCAGCTTAGCCCTAGCGGGAGGGTTGCAAATCTTC. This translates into CASSLALAGGLQIF.

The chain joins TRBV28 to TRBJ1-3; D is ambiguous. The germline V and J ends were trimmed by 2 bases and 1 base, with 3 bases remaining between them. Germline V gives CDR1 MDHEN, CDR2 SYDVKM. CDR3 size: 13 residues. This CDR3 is CASSLISGNTIYF. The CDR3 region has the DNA TGTGCCAGCAGTTTAATATCTGGAAACACCATATATTTT.

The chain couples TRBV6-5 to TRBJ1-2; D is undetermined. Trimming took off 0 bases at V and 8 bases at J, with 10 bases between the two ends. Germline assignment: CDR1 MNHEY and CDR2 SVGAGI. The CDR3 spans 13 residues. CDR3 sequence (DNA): TGTGCCAGCAGTTACTCCTCTTGGAGAGGCTACACCTTC. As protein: CASSYSSWRGYTF.

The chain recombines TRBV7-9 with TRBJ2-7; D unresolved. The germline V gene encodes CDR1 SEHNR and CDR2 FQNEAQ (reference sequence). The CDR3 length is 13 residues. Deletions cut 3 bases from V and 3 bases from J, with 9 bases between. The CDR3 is CASSFQLYYEQYF. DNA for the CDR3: TGTGCCAGCAGCTTCCAGCTATACTACGAGCAGTACTTC.

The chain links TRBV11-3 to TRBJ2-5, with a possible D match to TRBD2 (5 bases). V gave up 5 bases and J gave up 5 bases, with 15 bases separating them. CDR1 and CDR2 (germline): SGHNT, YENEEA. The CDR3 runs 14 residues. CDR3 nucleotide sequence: TGTGCCAGCAGCCCCCGGAACGGGGTTGAGACCCAGTACTTC. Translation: CASSPRNGVETQYF.

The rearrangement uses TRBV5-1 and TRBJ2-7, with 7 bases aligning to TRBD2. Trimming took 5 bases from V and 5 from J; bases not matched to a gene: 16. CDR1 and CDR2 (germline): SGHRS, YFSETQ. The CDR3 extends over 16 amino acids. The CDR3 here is CASRRSGGSRSNEQYF. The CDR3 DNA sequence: TGCGCCAGCAGACGTTCGGGCGGGAGTCGTTCAAACGAGCAGTACTTC.

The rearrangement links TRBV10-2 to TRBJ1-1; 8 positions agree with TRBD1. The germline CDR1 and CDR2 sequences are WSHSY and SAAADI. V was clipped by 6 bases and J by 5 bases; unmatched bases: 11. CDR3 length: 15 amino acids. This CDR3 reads CASSLFRGLGTEAFF. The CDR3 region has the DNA TGCGCCAGCAGCCTTTTCAGGGGGCTGGGGACTGAAGCTTTCTTT.

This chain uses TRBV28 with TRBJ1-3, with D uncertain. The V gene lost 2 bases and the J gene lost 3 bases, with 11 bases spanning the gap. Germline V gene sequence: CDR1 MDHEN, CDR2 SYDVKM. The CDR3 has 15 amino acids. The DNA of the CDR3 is TGTGCCAGCAGTTTACCCGGCTCAGGTGGAAACACCATATATTTT. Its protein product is CASSLPGSGGNTIYF.

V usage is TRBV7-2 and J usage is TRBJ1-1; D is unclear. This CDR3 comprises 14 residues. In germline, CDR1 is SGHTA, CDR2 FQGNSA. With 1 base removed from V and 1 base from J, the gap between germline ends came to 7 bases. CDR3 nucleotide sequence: TGTGCCAGCAGCTTAGAAGTGGGGAACACTGAAGCTTTCTTT. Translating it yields CASSLEVGNTEAFF.

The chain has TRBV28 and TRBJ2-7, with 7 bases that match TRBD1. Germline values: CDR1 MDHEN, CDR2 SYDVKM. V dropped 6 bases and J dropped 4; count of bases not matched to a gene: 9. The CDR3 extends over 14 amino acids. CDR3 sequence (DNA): TGTGCCAGCAGCAACTGGGACAGAAAGTACGAGCAGTACTTC. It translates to CASSNWDRKYEQYF.

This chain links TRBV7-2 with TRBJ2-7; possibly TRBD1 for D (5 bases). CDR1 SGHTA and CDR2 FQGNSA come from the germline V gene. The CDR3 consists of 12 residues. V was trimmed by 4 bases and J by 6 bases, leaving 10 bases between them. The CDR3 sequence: CASSYGHVEQYF. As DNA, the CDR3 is TGTGCCAGCAGCTACGGACACGTCGAGCAGTACTTC.

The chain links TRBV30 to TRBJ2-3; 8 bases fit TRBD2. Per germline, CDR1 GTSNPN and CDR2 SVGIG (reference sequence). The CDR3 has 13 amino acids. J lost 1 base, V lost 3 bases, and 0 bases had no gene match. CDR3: CAWRTSGTDTQYF. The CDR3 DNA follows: TGTGCCTGGAGGACTAGCGGCACAGATACGCAGTATTTT.

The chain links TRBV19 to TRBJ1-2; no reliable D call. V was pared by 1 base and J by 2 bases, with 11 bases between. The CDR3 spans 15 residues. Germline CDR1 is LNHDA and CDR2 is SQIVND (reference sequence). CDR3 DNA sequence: TGTGCCAGTAGTATAGTGCACCCTCCGAACTATGGCTACACCTTC. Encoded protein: CASSIVHPPNYGYTF. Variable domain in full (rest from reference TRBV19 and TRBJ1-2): DGGITQSPKYLFRKEGQNVTLSCEQNLNHDAMYWYRQDPGQGLRLIYYSQIVNDFQKGDIAEGYSVSREKKESFPLTVTSAQKNPTAFYLCASSIVHPPNYGYTFGSGTRLTVV.

The CDR3 reads CASRGLAGVSSYNEQFF. Written as DNA, the CDR3 is TGTGCCAGCAGAGGACTAGCGGGGGTTAGCTCCTACAATGAGCAGTTCTTC. The chain uses TRBV11-1 and TRBJ2-1; 13 nucleotides line up with TRBD2. J gave up 0 bases and V 6 bases, and 5 bases lay outside the gene matches. This CDR3 is built from 17 residues. CDR1 and CDR2 from the germline V gene are SGHAT and FQDESV (reference sequence).

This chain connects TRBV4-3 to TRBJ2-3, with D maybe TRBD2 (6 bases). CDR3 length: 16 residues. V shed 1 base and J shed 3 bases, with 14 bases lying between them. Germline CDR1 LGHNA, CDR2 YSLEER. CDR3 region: CASSQAGRGWTDTQYF. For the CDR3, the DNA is TGCGCCAGCAGCCAAGCGGGTCGGGGGTGGACAGATACGCAGTATTTT.